One and the same sample provided the 14 T cell receptor beta chains below, sequenced in a study of CD4 T cells in relation to SARS-CoV-2 and coronaviruses. Their cognate antigens are unknown. Assay: immunoSEQ multiplex PCR; the TCRdb copy retains only in-frame clones and omits some. The profile shows about 30,000 clones, around 76% of them singletons. Specimen: memory CD4+ T cells from PBMCs, cultured in vitro. These receptors were taken from an adult with COVID-19.

V usage is TRBV6-5 and J usage is TRBJ2-5; TRBD2 matches 7 bases. Germline V CDR1 and CDR2: MNHEY, SVGAGI. The CDR3 contains 14 residues. The ends lost 6 bases at V and 1 base at J; junction bases unmatched: 5. The DNA of the CDR3 is TGTGCCAGCAGGAAAGCGGGATTCCAAGAGACCCAGTACTTC. Its translation: CASRKAGFQETQYF.

The chain uses TRBV5-1 and TRBJ1-2; TRBD1 agrees at 12 bases. This CDR3 has 16 amino acids. The V gene's germline CDR1 is SGHRS and CDR2 YFSETQ. Trimming removed 4 bases from V and 6 bases from J; junction bases left unmatched: 10. CDR3 sequence reads: CASSGTPGQGAHGYTF. CDR3 DNA sequence: TGCGCCAGCAGCGGAACGCCGGGACAGGGGGCGCATGGCTACACCTTC.

This clone was observed a few times. The chain links TRBV29-1 to TRBJ1-1; maybe TRBD1 (5 bases). The length of the CDR3 is 14 residues. Germline CDR1 SQVTM, CDR2 ANQGSEA. Trimming took 0 bases from V and 5 from J, leaving 13 bases between them. CDR3: CSVEDLWGRTEAFF. The CDR3 nucleotides read TGCAGCGTTGAAGATCTTTGGGGGAGAACTGAAGCTTTCTTT.

The V call is TRBV6-5, the J call TRBJ2-3, with D possibly matching TRBD2 (6 bases). The CDR3 is 14 residues long. V lost 8 bases and J 5 bases, leaving 17 bases between the germline ends. The germline V gene has CDR1 MNHEY and CDR2 SVGAGI. The CDR3 nucleotides read TGTGCCAGCGTAAGGAGTGAGGAGGGAGATACGCAGTATTTT. This encodes CASVRSEEGDTQYF.

This clone occurred once. The chain has TRBV20-1 and TRBJ2-1; 9 nucleotides agree with TRBD2. The V gene end was trimmed by 3 bases and the J gene end by 9 bases; junction bases not matched to a gene: 6. This CDR3 is built from 13 residues. The germline CDR1 and CDR2 sequences are DFQATT and SNEGSKA (reference sequence). This chain's CDR3 is CSASAGGPGEQFF. For the CDR3, the DNA is TGCAGTGCTAGTGCGGGAGGGCCAGGTGAGCAGTTCTTC.

V usage is TRBV7-8 and J usage is TRBJ1-2, with TRBD1 as a possible D gene (6 bases). CDR1 is SGHVS and CDR2 is FQNEAQ in the germline V gene. The ends were cut back, 5 bases at V and 1 base at J, with 14 bases in the middle. This CDR3 has 15 residues. The CDR3 protein is CASSLQTGSNYGYTF. In DNA, the CDR3 is TGTGCCAGCAGCCTCCAAACAGGGAGTAACTATGGCTACACCTTC.

This chain links TRBV19 with TRBJ2-7; 9 nucleotides match TRBD2. The J segment lost 6 bases and the V segment lost 4 bases, leaving 4 bases of the junction unmatched. The germline V gene encodes CDR1 LNHDA and CDR2 SQIVND (reference sequence). The CDR3 spans 13 residues. The CDR3 coding sequence is TGTGCCAGTAGTACACAAGCGGGAGGCGAGCAGTACTTC. Protein product: CASSTQAGGEQYF.

The V call is TRBV27, the J call TRBJ2-7; D tentatively reads TRBD1 or TRBD2 (5 bases each). Trimming removed 6 bases at V and 0 bases at J, with 15 bases between. CDR3 length: 15 amino acids. CDR1 and CDR2 from the germline V gene are MNHEY and SMNVEV (reference sequence). The CDR3 coding sequence is TGTGCCAGCAGGGACCGGGACGGTAGCTCCTACGAGCAGTACTTC. Translated: CASRDRDGSSYEQYF.

The rearrangement uses TRBV18 and TRBJ2-1; D not certain. CDR3 length: 16 residues. The V end lost 3 bases, the J end lost 8 bases, and 20 bases lay between the germline ends. Germline CDR1 and CDR2: KGHSH and LQKENI. CDR3 DNA sequence: TGTGCCAGCTCACCCGCCCTAAGTCGAGCTGCAGATGAGCAGTTCTTC. Translation: CASSPALSRAADEQFF.

This chain joins TRBV29-1 and TRBJ1-4, with TRBD1 identical over 7 bases. The CDR3 is 14 residues long. The trim removed 5 bases at V and 3 bases at J, leaving 6 bases unmatched. CDR1 is SQVTM, CDR2 ANQGSEA, per germline. The CDR3 DNA is TGCAGCGTTTCAATCGGGACAGCTAATGAAAAACTGTTTTTT. Its protein product is CSVSIGTANEKLFF. The full variable domain, in which reference TRBV29-1 and TRBJ1-4 provide the parts outside the CDR3, is SAVISQKPSRDICQRGTSLTIQCQVDSQVTMMFWYRQQPGQSLTLIATANQGSEATYESGFVIDKFPISRPNLTFSTLTVSNMSPEDSSIYLCSVSIGTANEKLFFGSGTQLSVL.

V gene TRBV5-1 combines with J gene TRBJ2-1; TRBD2 matches at 11 bases. With V trimmed by 4 bases and J by 2 bases, 17 bases remained unmatched. CDR1 and CDR2 (germline): SGHRS, YFSETQ. The CDR3 spans 20 residues. DNA of the CDR3: TGCGCCAGCAGCCCGGATTTTAGCGGGAGGGCAACACATCCCTACAATGAGCAGTTCTTC. Its protein product is CASSPDFSGRATHPYNEQFF.

This clone was observed a single time. The rearrangement uses TRBV5-4 and TRBJ2-5; no clear D gene. Trimming cost V 5 bases and J 4 bases, with 15 bases left between them. Germline loops: CDR1 SGHNT, CDR2 YYREEE (reference sequence). The CDR3 extends over 14 amino acids. Here the CDR3 reads CASRQEVGTETQYF. DNA for the CDR3: TGTGCCAGCAGGCAAGAGGTAGGAACAGAGACCCAGTACTTC.

The rearrangement links TRBV6-2 or TRBV6-3 to TRBJ2-7, with D possibly matching TRBD1 (6 bases). V was cut by 2 bases and J by 3 bases, with 26 bases left in between. Germline assignment: CDR1 MNHEY and CDR2 SVGEGT. The CDR3 loop spans 19 amino acids. The CDR3 spells CASSYPTIGRGRVFYEQYF. As DNA, the CDR3 is TGTGCCAGCAGTTACCCCACTATTGGCAGGGGTCGAGTCTTCTACGAGCAGTACTTC.

The chain couples TRBV7-2 to TRBJ1-2; D unresolved. V was shortened by 5 bases and J by 8 bases, with 15 bases between the two germline ends. The CDR3 has 13 amino acids. CDR1 and CDR2 (germline): SGHTA, FQGNSA. The CDR3 is CASSQNPDGGYTF. In DNA, the CDR3 is TGTGCCAGCAGCCAAAACCCCGACGGGGGCTACACCTTC.